These T cell receptor beta chains were read from a single sample in a study of blood T cell repertoires in COVID-19. Profiling relied on immunoSEQ multiplex PCR, and the TCRdb table lists in-frame clones only, not all of them. Of hundreds of thousands of clones listed, roughly 90% are singletons. Sequences were obtained from peripheral blood. The receptor source for this set is a woman aged 30 to 39 with COVID-19, enrolled during active disease. CDR3s include the opening cysteine and the closing phenylalanine or tryptophan. D genes are given only for firm matches. Not every row has a clone size; where given, it reads once, few, many or a size class.

CDR3 DNA: TGTGCCAGCAGGAGCGAACCCGGCGGGGTCACAGATACGCAGTATTTT
CDR3 protein: CASRSEPGGVTDTQYF
V gene: TRBV2
D gene: .
clone size: once
J gene: TRBJ2-3

CDR3 DNA: TGTGCCAGCAGTTCCACAGGGACCACTGGGGCCAACGTCCTGACTTTC
CDR3 protein: CASSSTGTTGANVLTF
V gene: TRBV6-5
D gene: .
clone size: .
J gene: TRBJ2-6

CDR3 DNA: TGTGCCAGCAGGCAACAGGGGGGACAGTTCTATGGCTACACCTTC
CDR3 protein: CASRQQGGQFYGYTF
V gene: TRBV6-5
D gene: TRBD1
clone size: .
J gene: TRBJ1-2

CDR3 DNA: TGTGCCAGCAGCTTCGGGGCGGGGGCCTACGAGCAGTACTTC
CDR3 protein: CASSFGAGAYEQYF
V gene: TRBV7-2
D gene: TRBD2
clone size: .
J gene: TRBJ2-7

CDR3 DNA: TGTGCCAGCAGCAAGGGACAGGGGTTGGGGGTACAAGAGACCCAGTACTTC
CDR3 protein: CASSKGQGLGVQETQYF
V gene: TRBV7-9
D gene: TRBD1
clone size: .
J gene: TRBJ2-5

CDR3 DNA: TGTGCCAGCAGCCCGCTCGTGGTTGGGGGGGACACTGAAGCTTTCTTT
CDR3 protein: CASSPLVVGGDTEAFF
V gene: TRBV9
D gene: .
clone size: .
J gene: TRBJ1-1

CDR3 DNA: TGCGCCAGCAGCCATACCGGGACAGGGGCAACTAATGAAAAACTGTTTTTT
CDR3 protein: CASSHTGTGATNEKLFF
V gene: TRBV4-1
D gene: TRBD1
clone size: .
J gene: TRBJ1-4

CDR3 DNA: TGTGCCAGCAGCCCAGGGACAGGGCCCTCCTACGAGCAGTACTTC
CDR3 protein: CASSPGTGPSYEQYF
V gene: TRBV14
D gene: TRBD1
clone size: .
J gene: TRBJ2-7

CDR3 DNA: TGTGCCAGCAGTTACACCGGGACAGGGGTTTACAATGAGCAGTTCTTC
CDR3 protein: CASSYTGTGVYNEQFF
V gene: TRBV6-2/TRBV6-3
D gene: TRBD1
clone size: once
J gene: TRBJ2-1

CDR3 DNA: TGTGCCAGCAGCTTAAATCCCGGGGGCTCTGGAAACACCATATATTTT
CDR3 protein: CASSLNPGGSGNTIYF
V gene: TRBV7-9
D gene: .
clone size: .
J gene: TRBJ1-3

CDR3 DNA: TGTGCCAGTAGTAGCCGGGTCCTACGGGGAGATACGCAGTATTTT
CDR3 protein: CASSSRVLRGDTQYF
V gene: TRBV19
D gene: .
clone size: .
J gene: TRBJ2-3

CDR3 DNA: TGCGCCAGCAGCCAAGATTACTTGAGGACGGGGGAGCAGTACTTC
CDR3 protein: CASSQDYLRTGEQYF
V gene: TRBV4-1
D gene: .
clone size: few
J gene: TRBJ2-7

CDR3 DNA: TGTGCCTCGACAGGGATTGGGACAGATACGCAGTATTTT
CDR3 protein: CASTGIGTDTQYF
V gene: TRBV12-3/TRBV12-4
D gene: TRBD1
clone size: .
J gene: TRBJ2-3

CDR3 DNA: TGTGCCAGCAGGGAGATGGGGGGGCGCTCCATTGGCTACACCTTC
CDR3 protein: CASREMGGRSIGYTF
V gene: TRBV11-2
D gene: .
clone size: .
J gene: TRBJ1-2

CDR3 DNA: TGCGCCAGCAGTGATGGGACAGGGCTCACCTACGAGCAGTACTTC
CDR3 protein: CASSDGTGLTYEQYF
V gene: TRBV10-2
D gene: TRBD1
clone size: .
J gene: TRBJ2-7

CDR3 DNA: TGTGCCAGCAGCCGCCGGGACAGGGGAGACACTGAAGCTTTCTTT
CDR3 protein: CASSRRDRGDTEAFF
V gene: TRBV7-6
D gene: TRBD1
clone size: .
J gene: TRBJ1-1

CDR3 DNA: TGTGCCAGCAGCTTCAAGCGGGGGTCCTACAATGAGCAGTTCTTC
CDR3 protein: CASSFKRGSYNEQFF
V gene: TRBV7-3
D gene: TRBD2
clone size: .
J gene: TRBJ2-1

CDR3 DNA: TGCGCCAGCAGCATCAGGGGGCGGGTCGCTGAAGCTTTCTTT
CDR3 protein: CASSIRGRVAEAFF
V gene: TRBV5-1
D gene: TRBD1
clone size: few
J gene: TRBJ1-1

CDR3 DNA: TGTGCCAGCAGCCCGGGGAACAGGGCCTATGAGCAGTTCTTC
CDR3 protein: CASSPGNRAYEQFF
V gene: TRBV3-1/TRBV3-2
D gene: .
clone size: .
J gene: TRBJ2-1

CDR3 DNA: TGTGCCAGCAGTGACGCCGGACTCCCCAACACCGGGGAGCTGTTTTTT
CDR3 protein: CASSDAGLPNTGELFF
V gene: TRBV6-4
D gene: .
clone size: .
J gene: TRBJ2-2

CDR3 DNA: TGTGCCAGCAGCTCAGGGCCCAATCAGCCCCAGCATTTT
CDR3 protein: CASSSGPNQPQHF
V gene: TRBV6-5
D gene: .
clone size: once
J gene: TRBJ1-5

CDR3 DNA: TGTGCCAGCAGCAAAGTTGGGAGGGGAAGGGATGAAAAACTGTTTTTT
CDR3 protein: CASSKVGRGRDEKLFF
V gene: TRBV21-1
D gene: .
clone size: .
J gene: TRBJ1-4

CDR3 DNA: TGTGCCAGCTCACCAGGGGGCACCGACTATGGCTACACCTTC
CDR3 protein: CASSPGGTDYGYTF
V gene: TRBV18
D gene: .
clone size: .
J gene: TRBJ1-2

CDR3 DNA: TGTGCCAGCAGCGAAGGGGGGGGGCTTGGCTACACCTTC
CDR3 protein: CASSEGGGLGYTF
V gene: TRBV28
D gene: .
clone size: .
J gene: TRBJ1-2

CDR3 DNA: TGTGCCAGCAGCCAGATCCCATACAATGACAGGGCCGACACTGAAGCTTTCTTT
CDR3 protein: CASSQIPYNDRADTEAFF
V gene: TRBV5-6
D gene: TRBD1
clone size: .
J gene: TRBJ1-1

CDR3 DNA: TGTGCCAGCAGCTTAGCGTGGACGGGGGGGAACACAGATACGCAGTATTTT
CDR3 protein: CASSLAWTGGNTDTQYF
V gene: TRBV7-9
D gene: TRBD2
clone size: .
J gene: TRBJ2-3

CDR3 DNA: TGTGCCAGCAGCGGAGGGGCCTTGGCGGGGGCCACAGATACGCAGTATTTT
CDR3 protein: CASSGGALAGATDTQYF
V gene: TRBV9
D gene: .
clone size: .
J gene: TRBJ2-3

CDR3 DNA: TGCGCCAGCAGTCAATTTCTGGTGGAGGGAGTGTTAGATGGCTACACCTTC
CDR3 protein: CASSQFLVEGVLDGYTF
V gene: TRBV23-1
D gene: .
clone size: .
J gene: TRBJ1-2

CDR3 DNA: TGTGCCAGCAGCCCGACAGGGGGAGTCAATCAGCCCCAGCATTTT
CDR3 protein: CASSPTGGVNQPQHF
V gene: TRBV27
D gene: TRBD1
clone size: .
J gene: TRBJ1-5

CDR3 DNA: TGCGCCAGCAGCCAAGACTACAGCCCTAATCCCCAGCATTTT
CDR3 protein: CASSQDYSPNPQHF
V gene: TRBV4-3
D gene: .
clone size: .
J gene: TRBJ1-5

CDR3 DNA: TGTGCCAGCAGCTTTGCAGGGGGCGCTACGGGGGATGGCTACACCTTC
CDR3 protein: CASSFAGGATGDGYTF
V gene: TRBV5-5
D gene: TRBD1
clone size: .
J gene: TRBJ1-2

CDR3 DNA: TGTGCCAGCAGCCGCGGACAGCTTCTTAATGAAAAACTGTTTTTT
CDR3 protein: CASSRGQLLNEKLFF
V gene: TRBV11-3
D gene: .
clone size: .
J gene: TRBJ1-4

CDR3 DNA: TGCGCCAGCAGCTTGGGGACAGGGTGGACTGAAGCTTTCTTT
CDR3 protein: CASSLGTGWTEAFF
V gene: TRBV5-1
D gene: TRBD1
clone size: .
J gene: TRBJ1-1

CDR3 DNA: TGTGCCAGCAGGAGGGACAGCGCTAATTCACCCCTCCACTTT
CDR3 protein: CASRRDSANSPLHF
V gene: TRBV27
D gene: TRBD1
clone size: .
J gene: TRBJ1-6

CDR3 DNA: TGTGCCAGCAGCCTTCGGCGGACAGACCAAGAGACCCAGTACTTC
CDR3 protein: CASSLRRTDQETQYF
V gene: TRBV11-2
D gene: .
clone size: .
J gene: TRBJ2-5

CDR3 DNA: TGTGCCAGCAAATACAGGGAAAGTCAGCCCCAGCATTTT
CDR3 protein: CASKYRESQPQHF
V gene: TRBV2
D gene: .
clone size: .
J gene: TRBJ1-5

CDR3 DNA: TGTGCCAGCTCCGGACTTACGGCGAACACCGGGGAGCTGTTTTTT
CDR3 protein: CASSGLTANTGELFF
V gene: TRBV7-9
D gene: .
clone size: .
J gene: TRBJ2-2

CDR3 DNA: TGTGCCAGTAGTAATTACGGGGGGTCGGTGGATGGCTACACCTTC
CDR3 protein: CASSNYGGSVDGYTF
V gene: TRBV19
D gene: .
clone size: .
J gene: TRBJ1-2

CDR3 DNA: TGTGCCATCAGTGACGGGAATGGCTACACCTTC
CDR3 protein: CAISDGNGYTF
V gene: TRBV10-3
D gene: .
clone size: .
J gene: TRBJ1-2

CDR3 DNA: TGTGCCATCAGTGAGTCGGGGGCGTTATCCCGCTACACCTTC
CDR3 protein: CAISESGALSRYTF
V gene: TRBV10-3
D gene: .
clone size: .
J gene: TRBJ1-2

CDR3 DNA: TGTGCCAGCAGCCAAGGGGACAGGGCTTACGAGCAGTACTTC
CDR3 protein: CASSQGDRAYEQYF
V gene: TRBV3-1/TRBV3-2
D gene: TRBD1
clone size: .
J gene: TRBJ2-7

CDR3 DNA: TGCAGCGTTTTTACTGGGACAGACACTGAAGCTTTCTTT
CDR3 protein: CSVFTGTDTEAFF
V gene: TRBV29-1
D gene: TRBD1
clone size: .
J gene: TRBJ1-1

CDR3 DNA: TGTGCCAGCAGCTTAAGAACAGGGGTAGCCAAAAACATTCAGTACTTC
CDR3 protein: CASSLRTGVAKNIQYF
V gene: TRBV7-8
D gene: TRBD1
clone size: .
J gene: TRBJ2-4

CDR3 DNA: TGTGCCAGCAGCTGGCAAGGGACAGGGGGCGCGGGCTATGGCTACACCTTC
CDR3 protein: CASSWQGTGGAGYGYTF
V gene: TRBV7-2
D gene: TRBD1
clone size: .
J gene: TRBJ1-2

CDR3 DNA: TGCGCCAGCAGCGCCACAGGGTTCACCGGGGAGCTGTTTTTT
CDR3 protein: CASSATGFTGELFF
V gene: TRBV5-1
D gene: .
clone size: .
J gene: TRBJ2-2

CDR3 DNA: TGTGCCAGCACCGAGGGTCCCCTGACAAACACTGAAGCTTTCTTT
CDR3 protein: CASTEGPLTNTEAFF
V gene: TRBV6-5
D gene: .
clone size: .
J gene: TRBJ1-1

CDR3 DNA: TGCGCCAGCAGCCACTCCGACAGGGCCCAAGAGACCCAGTACTTC
CDR3 protein: CASSHSDRAQETQYF
V gene: TRBV4-1
D gene: TRBD1
clone size: .
J gene: TRBJ2-5

CDR3 DNA: TGTGCCATCAGTGGAGGACTAGCGGGGGCCCTCACAGATACGCAGTATTTT
CDR3 protein: CAISGGLAGALTDTQYF
V gene: TRBV10-3
D gene: TRBD2
clone size: .
J gene: TRBJ2-3

CDR3 DNA: TGTGCCAGCAGCCCTGGACAGGGGCAAGAGACCCAGTACTTC
CDR3 protein: CASSPGQGQETQYF
V gene: TRBV9
D gene: TRBD1
clone size: .
J gene: TRBJ2-5

CDR3 DNA: TGTGCCAGCAGCTTGGTGCACGGGACAGGGAACACTGAAGCTTTCTTT
CDR3 protein: CASSLVHGTGNTEAFF
V gene: TRBV5-4
D gene: TRBD1
clone size: .
J gene: TRBJ1-1

CDR3 DNA: TGTGCCTGGAGTGTACGTAGTGCCGGGGAGCTGTTTTTT
CDR3 protein: CAWSVRSAGELFF
V gene: TRBV30
D gene: .
clone size: .
J gene: TRBJ2-2

CDR3 DNA: TGCGCCAGCAGCCAAGATGGGGCCGTCTACAATGAGCAGTTCTTC
CDR3 protein: CASSQDGAVYNEQFF
V gene: TRBV4-3
D gene: .
clone size: .
J gene: TRBJ2-1